This entry features one T cell receptor beta chain sequence. These data come from a study of Tregs in tolerant kidney transplant recipients. TCRdb's table, derived via immunoSEQ multiplex PCR, lists solely in-frame clones and lacks some. Of around 120,000 clones listed, around nine tenths are singletons. This CDR3 is built from 13 residues. The V and J ends lost 5 bases and 3 bases, in that order; junction bases with no gene match: 5. The germline gives CDR1 SGHNT, CDR2 YYREEE (reference sequence). The sequenced sample consisted of CD4+ T cells from blood. The sequence came from a human donor in good health. V is TRBV5-4 and J is TRBJ2-7; the match to TRBD1 covers 7 bases. CDR3 residues: CASSRAGGYEQYF. In DNA, the CDR3 is TGTGCCAGCAGTCGGGCAGGGGGCTACGAGCAGTACTTC.